The rows below give T cell receptor beta chains drawn from one sample of a study of control samples from healthy donors and cancer patients. TCRdb keeps only in-frame clones here, not all; method: immunoSEQ multiplex PCR. The table records approximately 100,000 clones, just over 85% of them present only once. The source material was blood. The receptors here all came from a man in his thirties or forties in good health. Each CDR3 is given with its conserved first and last residue. D genes are given only for firm matches.

TRBV30	-	TRBJ1-1	CAWRPHQGTNTEAFF	TGTGCCTGGAGGCCGCATCAGGGGACGAACACTGAAGCTTTCTTT
TRBV7-2	-	TRBJ1-5	CASSLYAPQGQPQHF	TGTGCCAGCAGCTTATACGCCCCCCAGGGTCAGCCCCAGCATTTT
TRBV7-3	TRBD1	TRBJ2-7	CASSNTGGREQYF	TGTGCCAGCAGCAACACAGGGGGTAGGGAGCAGTACTTC
TRBV11-1	-	TRBJ2-1	CASSPLTGRLYNEQFF	TGTGCCAGCAGCCCCCTGACAGGCCGACTTTACAATGAGCAGTTCTTC
TRBV27	-	TRBJ2-7	CASSLRTSYEQYF	TGTGCCAGCAGTTTAAGAACTAGCTACGAGCAGTACTTC
TRBV3-1/TRBV3-2	-	TRBJ2-7	CASSQDGRVSYEQYF	TGTGCCAGCAGCCAAGATGGAAGGGTCTCCTACGAGCAGTACTTC
TRBV12-3/TRBV12-4	-	TRBJ2-5	CASSLGSAQYF	TGTGCCAGCAGTTTAGGAAGTGCCCAGTACTTC
TRBV19	TRBD2	TRBJ2-2	CASSFGTSANTGELFF	TGTGCCAGTAGTTTCGGGACTAGCGCGAACACCGGGGAGCTGTTTTTT
TRBV7-9	-	TRBJ1-2	CASSLVGQDYRGAF	TGTGCCAGCAGCTTAGTCGGTCAGGATTACCGAGGCGCCTTC
TRBV19	TRBD1	TRBJ1-1	CASSTHPGTGTEAFF	TGTGCCAGTAGTACGCACCCCGGGACAGGGACTGAAGCTTTCTTT
TRBV5-1	TRBD1	TRBJ1-5	CASSFQGGQPQHF	TGCGCCAGCAGCTTCCAGGGGGGGCAGCCCCAGCATTTT
TRBV7-2	-	TRBJ2-7	CASSPERGRVTYEQYF	TGTGCCAGCAGCCCAGAACGGGGGCGCGTCACCTACGAGCAGTACTTC
TRBV5-1	-	TRBJ1-6	CASSPRGQIPLHF	TGCGCCAGCAGCCCTCGCGGGCAAATACCCCTCCACTTT
TRBV7-3	TRBD2	TRBJ2-5	CASSLSGRLTGETQYF	TGTGCCAGCAGCTTAAGCGGGAGGCTAACGGGGGAGACCCAGTACTTC